This TCR beta chain is drawn from a study of patients and donors after allogeneic stem cell transplantation. Losses at the gene ends were 2 bases for V and 5 bases for J; bases not matched to a gene: 8. The CDR3 consists of 15 residues. CDR1 and CDR2 (germline): ENHRY, SYGVKD. Each CDR3 protein gets one entry after TCRdb re-called the RT-PCR reads with MiXCR. Of tens of thousands of distinct CDR3 sequences in the sample, around 5% were seen once. This clonotype was found many times. The specimen sequenced was blood, either unsorted or a sorted T cell fraction (not recorded which). The TCR sequence derives from a human donor who was either an allogeneic HSCT recipient or a stem cell or donor lymphocyte infusion donor (not recorded which). It is not recorded whose cells these are; they may come from a transplant donor. V and J are TRBV10-3 and TRBJ2-5, with 7 nucleotides matching TRBD1. The CDR3 is CAISEGRGRFETQYF. CDR3 coding DNA: TGTGCCATCAGTGAGGGTAGGGGGCGGTTTGAGACCCAGTACTTC.